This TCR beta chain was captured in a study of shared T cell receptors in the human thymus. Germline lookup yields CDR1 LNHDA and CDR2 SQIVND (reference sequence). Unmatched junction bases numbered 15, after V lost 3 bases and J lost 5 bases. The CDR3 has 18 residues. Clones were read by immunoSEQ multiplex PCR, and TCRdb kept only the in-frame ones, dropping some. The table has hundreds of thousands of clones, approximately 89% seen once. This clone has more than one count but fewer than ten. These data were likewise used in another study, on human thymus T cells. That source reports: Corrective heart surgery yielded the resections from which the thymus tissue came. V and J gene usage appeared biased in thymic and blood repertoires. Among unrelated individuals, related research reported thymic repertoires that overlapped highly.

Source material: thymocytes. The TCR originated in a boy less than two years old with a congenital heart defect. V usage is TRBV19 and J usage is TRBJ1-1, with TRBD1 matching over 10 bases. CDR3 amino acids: CASSISNVRDRGDTEAFF. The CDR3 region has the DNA TGTGCCAGTAGTATTTCCAATGTGAGGGACAGGGGAGATACTGAAGCTTTCTTT.